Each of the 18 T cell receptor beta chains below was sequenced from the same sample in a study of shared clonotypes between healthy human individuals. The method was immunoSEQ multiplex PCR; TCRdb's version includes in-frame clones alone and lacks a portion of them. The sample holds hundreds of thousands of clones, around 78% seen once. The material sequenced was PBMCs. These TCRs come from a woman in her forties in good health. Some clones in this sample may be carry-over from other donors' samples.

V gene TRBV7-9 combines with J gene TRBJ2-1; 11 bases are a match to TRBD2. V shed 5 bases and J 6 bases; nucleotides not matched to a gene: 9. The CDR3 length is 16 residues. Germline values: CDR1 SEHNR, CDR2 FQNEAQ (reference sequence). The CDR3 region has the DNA TGTGCCAGCAGCCCCATACTAGCGGGAGCTGGCAATGAGCAGTTCTTC. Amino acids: CASSPILAGAGNEQFF.

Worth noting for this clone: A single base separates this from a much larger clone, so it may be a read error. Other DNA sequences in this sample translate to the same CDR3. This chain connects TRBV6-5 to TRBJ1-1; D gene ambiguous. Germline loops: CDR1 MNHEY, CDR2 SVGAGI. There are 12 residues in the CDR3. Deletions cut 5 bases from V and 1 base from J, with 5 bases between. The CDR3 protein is CASSRGNTEAFF. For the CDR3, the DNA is TGTGCCAGCAGTCGGGGGAACACTGAAGCTTTCTTT.

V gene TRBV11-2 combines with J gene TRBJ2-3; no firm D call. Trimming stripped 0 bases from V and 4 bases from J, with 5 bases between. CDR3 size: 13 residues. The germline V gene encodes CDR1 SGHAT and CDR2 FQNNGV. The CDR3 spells CASSLEPADTQYF. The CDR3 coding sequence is TGTGCCAGCAGCTTAGAACCGGCAGATACGCAGTATTTT.

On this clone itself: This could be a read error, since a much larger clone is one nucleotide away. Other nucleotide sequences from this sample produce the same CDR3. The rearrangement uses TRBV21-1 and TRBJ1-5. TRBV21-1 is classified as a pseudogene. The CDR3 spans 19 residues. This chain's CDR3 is CASSKGGWPRFYSNQPQHF. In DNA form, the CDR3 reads TGTGCCAGCAGCAAAGGCGGCTGGCCACGTTTTTATAGCAATCAGCCCCAGCATTTT.

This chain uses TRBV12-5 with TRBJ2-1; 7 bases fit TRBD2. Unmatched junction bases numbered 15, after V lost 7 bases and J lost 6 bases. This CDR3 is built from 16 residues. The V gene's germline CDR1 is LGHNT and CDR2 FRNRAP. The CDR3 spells CASEAGVLNGLNEQFF. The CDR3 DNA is TGTGCTAGTGAGGCGGGAGTACTTAACGGACTCAATGAGCAGTTCTTC.

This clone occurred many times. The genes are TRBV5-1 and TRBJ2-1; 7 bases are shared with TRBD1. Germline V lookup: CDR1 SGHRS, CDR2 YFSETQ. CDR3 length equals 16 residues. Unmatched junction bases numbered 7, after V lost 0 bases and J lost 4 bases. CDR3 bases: TGCGCCAGCAGCTTGGAGAGGGGACAGCTATACAATGAGCAGTTCTTC. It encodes CASSLERGQLYNEQFF.

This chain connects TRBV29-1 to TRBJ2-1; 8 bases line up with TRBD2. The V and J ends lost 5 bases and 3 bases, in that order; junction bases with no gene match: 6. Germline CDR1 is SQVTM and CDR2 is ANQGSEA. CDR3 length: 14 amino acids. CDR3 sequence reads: CSVHIAGYYNEQFF. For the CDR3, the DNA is TGCAGCGTTCACATAGCGGGATACTACAATGAGCAGTTCTTC.

The CDR3 loop reads CASSTQRESGNEQFF. The DNA for the CDR3 is TGTGCCAGCAGCACACAGCGGGAGAGTGGCAATGAGCAGTTCTTC. The chain has TRBV5-4 and TRBJ2-1; TRBD2 matches 8 bases. J gave up 6 bases and V 4 bases, and 9 bases lay outside the gene matches. This CDR3 is built from 15 residues. Germline values: CDR1 SGHNT, CDR2 YYREEE (reference sequence). Looking up the rest from reference TRBV5-4 and TRBJ2-1 gives the full variable domain: ETGVTQSPTHLIKTRGQQVTLRCSSQSGHNTVSWYQQALGQGPQFIFQYYREEENGRGNFPPRFSGLQFPNYSSELNVNALELDDSALYLCASSTQRESGNEQFFGPGTRLTVL.

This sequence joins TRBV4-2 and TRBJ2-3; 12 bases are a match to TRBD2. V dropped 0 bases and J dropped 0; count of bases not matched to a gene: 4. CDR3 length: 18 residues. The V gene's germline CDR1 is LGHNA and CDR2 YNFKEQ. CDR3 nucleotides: TGTGCCAGCAGCCAAGAGGGAACTAGCGGGAGGAGCACAGATACGCAGTATTTT. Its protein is CASSQEGTSGRSTDTQYF.

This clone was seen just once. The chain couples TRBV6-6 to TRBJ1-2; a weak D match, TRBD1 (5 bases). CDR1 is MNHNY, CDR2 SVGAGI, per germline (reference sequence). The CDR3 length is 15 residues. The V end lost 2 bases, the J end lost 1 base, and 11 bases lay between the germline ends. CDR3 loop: CASSYGDRFNYGYTF. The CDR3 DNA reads TGTGCCAGCAGTTACGGAGACAGATTTAACTATGGCTACACCTTC.

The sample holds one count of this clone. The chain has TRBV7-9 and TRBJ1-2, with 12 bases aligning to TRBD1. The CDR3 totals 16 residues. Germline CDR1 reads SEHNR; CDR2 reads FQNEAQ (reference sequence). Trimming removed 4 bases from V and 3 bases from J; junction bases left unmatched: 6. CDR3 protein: CASSSRDRGQDYGYTF. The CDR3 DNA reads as TGTGCCAGCAGCTCCCGGGACAGGGGGCAGGACTATGGCTACACCTTC.

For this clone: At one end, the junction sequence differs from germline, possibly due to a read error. As DNA, the CDR3 is TGTGCTAGCAGCTCCACTTTCGCGATCTATGGCTACACCTTC. This gives the protein CASSSTFAIYGYTF. The chain combines TRBV7-7 with TRBJ1-2; D uncertain. CDR1 is SSHAT, CDR2 FNYEAQ, per germline (reference sequence). The CDR3 sequence is 14 residues long.

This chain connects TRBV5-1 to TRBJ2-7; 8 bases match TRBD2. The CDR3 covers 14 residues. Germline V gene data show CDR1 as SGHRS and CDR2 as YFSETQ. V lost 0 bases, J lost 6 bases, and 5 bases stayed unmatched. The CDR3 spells CASSLGAGAGEQYF. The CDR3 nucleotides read TGCGCCAGCAGCTTGGGAGCGGGAGCCGGCGAGCAGTACTTC.

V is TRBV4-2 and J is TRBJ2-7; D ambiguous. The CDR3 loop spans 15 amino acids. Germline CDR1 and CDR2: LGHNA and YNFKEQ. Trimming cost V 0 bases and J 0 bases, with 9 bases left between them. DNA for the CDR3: TGTGCCAGCAGCCAAGATCCCGGAAACTCCTACGAGCAGTACTTC. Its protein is CASSQDPGNSYEQYF.

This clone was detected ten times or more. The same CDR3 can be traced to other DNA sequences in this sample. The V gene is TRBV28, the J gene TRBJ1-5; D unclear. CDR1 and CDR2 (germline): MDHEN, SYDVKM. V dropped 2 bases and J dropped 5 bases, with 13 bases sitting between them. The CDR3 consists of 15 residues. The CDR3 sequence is CASSLIRGRHQPQHF. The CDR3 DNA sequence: TGTGCCAGCAGTTTAATCCGGGGAAGGCATCAGCCCCAGCATTTT.

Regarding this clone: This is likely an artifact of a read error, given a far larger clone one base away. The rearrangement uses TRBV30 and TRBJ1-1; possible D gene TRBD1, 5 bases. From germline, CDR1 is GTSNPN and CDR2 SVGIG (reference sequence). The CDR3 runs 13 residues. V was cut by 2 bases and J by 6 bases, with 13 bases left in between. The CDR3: CAWSIDSGAEAFF. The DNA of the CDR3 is TGTGCCTGGAGTATAGACAGTGGGGCTGAAGCTTTCTTT.

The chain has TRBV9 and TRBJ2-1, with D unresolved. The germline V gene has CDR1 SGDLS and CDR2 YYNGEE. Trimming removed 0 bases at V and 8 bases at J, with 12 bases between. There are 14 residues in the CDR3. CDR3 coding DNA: TGTGCCAGCAGCGTAGCCCCGGTGCTGGATGAGCAGTTCTTC. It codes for CASSVAPVLDEQFF.

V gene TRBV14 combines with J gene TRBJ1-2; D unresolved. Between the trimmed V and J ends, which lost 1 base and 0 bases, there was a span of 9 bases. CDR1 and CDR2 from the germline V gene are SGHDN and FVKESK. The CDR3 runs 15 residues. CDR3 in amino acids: CASSQVDLTNYGYTF. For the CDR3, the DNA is TGTGCCAGCAGCCAAGTAGATCTGACTAACTATGGCTACACCTTC.